These T cell receptor beta chains were read from a single sample in a study of control samples from healthy donors and cancer patients. Some clones are missing from TCRdb's copy, which holds only in-frame ones; the method was immunoSEQ multiplex PCR. The table includes 150,000 to 170,000 clones, around 95% detected once. Sequencing used blood. These receptors all stem from a man aged 35 to 55 in good health. CDR3s include the opening cysteine and the closing phenylalanine or tryptophan. A D gene is named only where the DNA matches it firmly. Part of the rows lack a size; the others show once, few, many or a class for expanded clones.

>TRBV3-1/TRBV3-2|TRBD2|TRBJ2-5|-
CASSQDVAGLQETQYF
TGTGCCAGCAGCCAAGACGTAGCGGGCCTGCAAGAGACCCAGTACTTC
>TRBV7-9|-|TRBJ1-2|once
CASSRGGETLYGYTF
TGTGCCAGCAGTAGGGGAGGGGAAACCCTCTATGGCTACACCTTC
>TRBV28|-|TRBJ1-1|once
CASSFRGLNTEAFF
TGTGCCAGCAGTTTCAGGGGCCTGAACACTGAAGCTTTCTTT
>TRBV19|-|TRBJ2-6|-
CASSLPGAGANVLTF
TGTGCCAGTAGCCTTCCGGGGGCTGGGGCCAACGTCCTGACTTTC
>TRBV5-4|-|TRBJ1-1|-
CASSLQVRDAGEAFF
TGTGCCAGCAGCCTACAGGTTAGGGATGCTGGTGAAGCTTTCTTT
>TRBV5-6|-|TRBJ2-7|-
CASSLTEGYEQYF
TGTGCCAGCAGCTTGACAGAGGGCTACGAGCAGTACTTC
>TRBV6-2/TRBV6-3|TRBD1|TRBJ1-4|-
CASSPEGTDNEKLFF
TGTGCCAGCAGCCCGGAGGGGACAGATAATGAAAAACTGTTTTTT
>TRBV28|-|TRBJ2-1|-
CASSLSGGTNEQFF
TGTGCCAGCAGTTTATCCGGCGGAACCAATGAGCAGTTCTTC
>TRBV6-6|-|TRBJ2-5|-
CASTQGGGSRGTQYF
TGTGCCAGCACCCAAGGGGGGGGCTCCCGGGGGACCCAGTACTTC
>TRBV7-2|-|TRBJ2-7|-
CASSSALLTSNSYEQYF
TGTGCCAGCAGCTCCGCCCTTCTTACTAGCAACTCCTACGAGCAGTACTTC
>TRBV21-1|-|TRBJ2-7|-
CASSKEGGGEQYF
TGTGCCAGCAGCAAAGAAGGGGGCGGCGAGCAGTACTTC
>TRBV28|-|TRBJ1-4|-
CASAQGWEKLFF
TGTGCCAGCGCACAGGGATGGGAAAAACTGTTTTTT
>TRBV18|-|TRBJ1-1|once
CASSPIWDFNTEAFF
TGTGCCAGCTCACCCATCTGGGACTTTAACACTGAAGCTTTCTTT
>TRBV4-1|-|TRBJ2-4|-
CASSQDRAGASKNIQYF
TGCGCCAGCAGCCAAGATCGGGCAGGGGCCTCCAAAAACATTCAGTACTTC
>TRBV4-1|TRBD1|TRBJ1-1|once
CASSHLPGQLNTEAFF
TGCGCCAGCAGCCATCTCCCGGGACAGCTGAACACTGAAGCTTTCTTT
>TRBV21-1|-|TRBJ1-1|-
CASSGHIEAFF
TGTGCCAGCAGCGGACATATTGAAGCTTTCTTT
>TRBV4-3|TRBD2|TRBJ2-7|-
CASNHLGEGEQYF
TGCGCCAGCAACCACCTGGGGGAGGGAGAGCAGTACTTC
>TRBV7-2|-|TRBJ1-2|-
CASSSPGQSYGYTF
TGTGCCAGCAGTTCTCCGGGACAATCCTATGGCTACACCTTC
>TRBV7-9|-|TRBJ2-7|-
CASSSFVGVPHEQYF
TGTGCCAGCAGCTCCTTTGTCGGGGTCCCCCACGAGCAGTACTTC
>TRBV12-3/TRBV12-4|-|TRBJ1-2|-
CASSLMGGYGYTF
TGTGCCAGCAGTTTGATGGGGGGCTATGGCTACACCTTC
>TRBV6-5|-|TRBJ1-6|-
CASSYLSSGADSPLHF
TGTGCCAGCAGTTACCTCTCTTCCGGGGCAGATTCACCCCTCCACTTT
>TRBV24-1|-|TRBJ2-5|-
CATSDLAGTETQYF
TGTGCCACCAGTGATTTGGCAGGGACAGAGACCCAGTACTTC
>TRBV28|-|TRBJ1-6|-
CASSLWVGDDSPLHF
TGTGCCAGCAGTTTATGGGTAGGGGACGATTCACCCCTCCACTTT
>TRBV29-1|TRBD2|TRBJ2-1|-
CSVEGLAGGYNEQFF
TGCAGCGTTGAAGGACTAGCGGGGGGTTACAATGAGCAGTTCTTC
>TRBV7-9|-|TRBJ1-3|-
CASSPRMRLTSGNTIYF
TGTGCCAGCAGCCCGAGAATGAGACTCACCTCTGGAAACACCATATATTTT
>TRBV10-2|TRBD2|TRBJ2-7|-
CASLGGGRNEQYF
TGCGCCAGCCTCGGGGGGGGGCGGAACGAGCAGTACTTC
>TRBV4-3|TRBD2|TRBJ2-1|-
CASSQDSWGGWGTIGEQFF
TGCGCCAGCAGCCAAGATTCTTGGGGGGGATGGGGTACAATCGGTGAGCAGTTCTTC
>TRBV7-2|-|TRBJ1-6|-
CASSSRWRRTGNSPLHF
TGTGCCAGCAGCTCAAGGTGGCGGCGCACTGGTAATTCACCCCTCCACTTT
>TRBV4-2|TRBD1|TRBJ1-4|-
CASSQLQGLYEKLFF
TGTGCCAGCAGCCAATTACAGGGGCTCTACGAAAAACTGTTTTTT
>TRBV28|-|TRBJ2-4|-
CASSLLEGPRAKNIQYF
TGTGCCAGCAGTTTATTGGAAGGCCCTCGGGCCAAAAACATTCAGTACTTC
>TRBV5-4|-|TRBJ1-1|-
CASSIDGVALPNTEAFF
TGTGCCAGCAGCATAGACGGCGTGGCCCTTCCGAACACTGAAGCTTTCTTT
>TRBV9|TRBD2|TRBJ2-1|-
CASSVEPGGPLYNEQFF
TGTGCCAGCAGCGTAGAGCCGGGGGGGCCCCTCTACAATGAGCAGTTCTTC
>TRBV24-1|TRBD1|TRBJ1-5|-
CATSESGQGVQPQHF
TGTGCCACCAGTGAATCGGGACAGGGGGTTCAGCCCCAGCATTTT
>TRBV5-1|-|TRBJ2-1|once
CASSQGQIQYNEQFF
TGCGCCAGCAGCCAAGGACAGATACAGTACAATGAGCAGTTCTTC
>TRBV4-1|-|TRBJ2-7|-
CASSQVGDSYEQYF
TGCGCCAGCAGCCAAGTAGGGGACTCCTACGAGCAGTACTTC
>TRBV29-1|-|TRBJ1-4|-
CSARGGAQSNEKLFF
TGCAGCGCTAGGGGTGGGGCACAATCTAATGAAAAACTGTTTTTT
>TRBV6-5|TRBD1|TRBJ1-6|-
CATGDRVNSPLHF
TGTGCCACCGGGGACAGGGTTAATTCACCCCTCCACTTT
>TRBV3-1/TRBV3-2|-|TRBJ1-2|-
CASSSPGQHPYGYTF
TGTGCCAGCAGCTCCCCGGGACAACACCCCTATGGCTACACCTTC
>TRBV9|-|TRBJ2-7|-
CASSQDPEEGEQYF
TGTGCCAGCAGTCAAGACCCAGAGGAGGGCGAGCAGTACTTC
>TRBV19|-|TRBJ2-1|once
CASSITFPNEQFF
TGTGCCAGTAGTATTACTTTTCCCAATGAGCAGTTCTTC
>TRBV6-2/TRBV6-3|TRBD1|TRBJ1-1|-
CASSDEQGGRIEAFF
TGTGCCAGCAGTGACGAACAGGGGGGTCGAATAGAAGCTTTCTTT
>TRBV19|-|TRBJ1-4|once
CASTPTGGATNEKLFF
TGTGCCAGTACCCCGACCGGGGGCGCAACTAATGAAAAACTGTTTTTT
>TRBV19|-|TRBJ2-7|-
CASSRDRRYEQYF
TGTGCCAGTAGTAGAGACAGGCGGTACGAGCAGTACTTC
>TRBV28|-|TRBJ1-2|-
CASSSDGEPERGYTF
TGTGCCAGCAGTTCGGACGGTGAACCCGAACGGGGCTACACCTTC
>TRBV4-1|-|TRBJ2-7|-
CASSQVTDYEQYF
TGCGCCAGCAGCCAAGTGACAGACTACGAGCAGTACTTC
>TRBV5-1|-|TRBJ1-1|-
CASSLEGPYTEAFF
TGCGCCAGCAGCTTGGAAGGGCCTTACACTGAAGCTTTCTTT
>TRBV4-3|-|TRBJ2-2|-
CASSQEWWGVGSTGELFF
TGCGCCAGCAGCCAAGAATGGTGGGGGGTAGGAAGCACCGGGGAGCTGTTTTTT
>TRBV6-4|-|TRBJ2-3|-
CASSDSRTDTQYF
TGTGCCAGCAGTGACTCTCGGACGGATACGCAGTATTTT
>TRBV19|TRBD1|TRBJ2-7|once
CASRGQGLDEQYF
TGTGCCAGTAGGGGACAGGGGCTCGACGAGCAGTACTTC
>TRBV19|-|TRBJ1-1|-
CASSIGEGTEAFF
TGTGCCAGTAGTATAGGGGAAGGAACTGAAGCTTTCTTT
>TRBV2|TRBD1|TRBJ1-1|-
CASRTGQAKPEAFF
TGTGCCAGCAGAACGGGACAGGCCAAACCTGAAGCTTTCTTT
>TRBV10-3|-|TRBJ1-2|-
CAIGSGNGYTF
TGTGCCATCGGGAGCGGCAATGGCTACACCTTC
>TRBV5-8|-|TRBJ1-1|once
CASSAPTGNTEAFF
TGTGCCAGCAGCGCCCCGACAGGGAACACTGAAGCTTTCTTT
>TRBV2|-|TRBJ1-1|-
CASSSRTEAFF
TGTGCCAGCAGTTCGAGGACTGAAGCTTTCTTT
>TRBV7-2|-|TRBJ1-3|once
CASSLDSRPGNTIYF
TGTGCCAGCAGCTTAGATTCGCGGCCTGGAAACACCATATATTTT
>TRBV5-6|-|TRBJ2-7|-
CASSLQVTTAYEQYF
TGTGCCAGCAGCTTGCAGGTGACTACGGCGTACGAGCAGTACTTC
>TRBV6-5|TRBD1|TRBJ1-5|-
CASGTGRSNQPQHF
TGTGCCAGTGGGACAGGACGCAGCAATCAGCCCCAGCATTTT